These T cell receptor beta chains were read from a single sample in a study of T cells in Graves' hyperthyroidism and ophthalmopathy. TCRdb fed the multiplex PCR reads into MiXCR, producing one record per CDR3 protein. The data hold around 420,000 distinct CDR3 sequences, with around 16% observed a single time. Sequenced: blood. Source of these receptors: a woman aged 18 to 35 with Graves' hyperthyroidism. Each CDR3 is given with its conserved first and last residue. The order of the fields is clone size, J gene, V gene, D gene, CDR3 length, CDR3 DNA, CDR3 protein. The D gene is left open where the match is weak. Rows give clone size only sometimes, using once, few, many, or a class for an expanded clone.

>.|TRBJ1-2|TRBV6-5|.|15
TGTGCCAGCAGTTACTTTGGGATGCCTAACTATGGCTACACCTTC
CASSYFGMPNYGYTF
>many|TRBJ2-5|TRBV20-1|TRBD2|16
TGCAGTGCTAGCGGGACTAGCGGGAGGGCCGGGGTGACCCAGTACTTC
CSASGTSGRAGVTQYF
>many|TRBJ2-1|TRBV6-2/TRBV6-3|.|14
TGTGCCAGCAGTGAGGGACCCTCCCACAATGAGCAGTTCTTC
CASSEGPSHNEQFF
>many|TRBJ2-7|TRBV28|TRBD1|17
TGTGCCAGCAGTTTCGACCTCGGGACAGGGTCCTCCTACGAGCAGTACTTC
CASSFDLGTGSSYEQYF
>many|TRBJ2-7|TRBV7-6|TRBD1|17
TGTGCCAGCAGCTTAGGCCCATCCGGGACAGGGTACTACGAGCAGTACTTC
CASSLGPSGTGYYEQYF
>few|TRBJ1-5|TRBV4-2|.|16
TGTGCCAGCAGCCAAGATCCCCAGGGGAGTCATCAGCCCCAGCATTTT
CASSQDPQGSHQPQHF
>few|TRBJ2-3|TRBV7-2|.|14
TGTGCCAGCAGCCTACAACTGGTCCCCCCTACGCAGTATTTT
CASSLQLVPPTQYF
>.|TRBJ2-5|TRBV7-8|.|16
TGTGCCAGCAGCCGTAGTGTGAGTGTTGGCCAGGAGACCCAGTACTTC
CASSRSVSVGQETQYF
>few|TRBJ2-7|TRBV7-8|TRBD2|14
TGTGCCAGCAGCTTAAGGACTAGCGGGTACGAGCAGTACTTC
CASSLRTSGYEQYF
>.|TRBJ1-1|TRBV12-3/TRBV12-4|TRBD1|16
TGTGCCAGCAGTTTACCTAGGGGACAGATGAACACTGAAGCTTTCTTT
CASSLPRGQMNTEAFF
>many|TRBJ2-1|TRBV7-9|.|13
TGTGCCAGCAGCTTCGGTGACGAGAATGAGCAGTTCTTC
CASSFGDENEQFF
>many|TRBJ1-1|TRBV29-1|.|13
TGCAGCGTTGAAGACAGGGGGAACACTGAAGCTTTCTTT
CSVEDRGNTEAFF
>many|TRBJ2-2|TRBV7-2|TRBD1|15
TGTGCCAGCAGCTTAGCGGGACAGGGATCCGGGGAGCTGTTTTTT
CASSLAGQGSGELFF
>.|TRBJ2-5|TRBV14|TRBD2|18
TGTGCCAGCAGCCAAGATAAGCGGCTAGCGGGAGGCCAAGAGACCCAGTACTTC
CASSQDKRLAGGQETQYF
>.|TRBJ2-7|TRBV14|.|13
TGTGCCAGCAGCCAAGGGTGGGGTCCCGAGCAGTACTTC
CASSQGWGPEQYF
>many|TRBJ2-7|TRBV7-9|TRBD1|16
TGTGCCAGCAGCTCCGGACGACAGGGGCCCCTCTACGAGCAGTACTTC
CASSSGRQGPLYEQYF
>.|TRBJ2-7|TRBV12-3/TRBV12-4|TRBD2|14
TGTGCCAGCAGTCTAAGACCGGGAGGTAGCGAGCAGTACTTC
CASSLRPGGSEQYF
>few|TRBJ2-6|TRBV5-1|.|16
TGCGCCAGCAGATCCGCATCGGGCTCTGGGGCCAACGTCCTGACTTTC
CASRSASGSGANVLTF
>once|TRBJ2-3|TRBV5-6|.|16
TGTGCCAGTAGTATAGGAGGAGTCTATGGCACAGATACGCAGTATTTT
CASSIGGVYGTDTQYF
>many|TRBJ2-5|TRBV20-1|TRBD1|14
TGCAGTGCGCAGGGACAGGGCGTTTTCGGGACCCAGTACTTC
CSAQGQGVFGTQYF
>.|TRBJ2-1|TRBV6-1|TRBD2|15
TGTGCCAGCATTCCCGGGACTAGCGGGATAAATGAGCAGTTCTTC
CASIPGTSGINEQFF
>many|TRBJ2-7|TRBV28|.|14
TGTGCCAGCAGTCCCATCGCCCAAATTTACGAGCAGTACTTC
CASSPIAQIYEQYF
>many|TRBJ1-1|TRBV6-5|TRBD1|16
TGTGCCAGCAGTTACTCGGGGACAGGGCAGAACACTGAAGCTTTCTTT
CASSYSGTGQNTEAFF
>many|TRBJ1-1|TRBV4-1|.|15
TGCGCCAGCAGCCATTCGGGCCGGCGAGGCGATGAAGCTTTCTTT
CASSHSGRRGDEAFF
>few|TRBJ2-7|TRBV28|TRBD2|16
TGTGCCAGCAGAGGGGCTAGCGGGAGTCCCTCCTACGAGCAGTACTTC
CASRGASGSPSYEQYF
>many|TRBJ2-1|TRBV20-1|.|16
TGCAGTGCTAGATATTCTGGGGGCCTGGGGTACAATGAGCAGTTCTTC
CSARYSGGLGYNEQFF
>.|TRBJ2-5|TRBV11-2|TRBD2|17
TGTGCCAGCAGCTTAGCGGGGGCTAGCGGGAGTACTGAGACCCAGTACTTC
CASSLAGASGSTETQYF
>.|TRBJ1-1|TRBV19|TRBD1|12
TGTGCCGCCCGGACAGGGAACACTGAAGCTTTCTTT
CAARTGNTEAFF
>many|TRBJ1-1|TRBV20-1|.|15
TGCAGTGCTAGAGACCCCGGGGCGCAGCACACTGAAGCTTTCTTT
CSARDPGAQHTEAFF
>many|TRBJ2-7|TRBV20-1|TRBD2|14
TGCAGTGCTTCCCCAGTTCTAGCGGTCTACGAGCAGTACTTC
CSASPVLAVYEQYF
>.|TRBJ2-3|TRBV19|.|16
TGTGCCAGTAGGCCTAATGGCGGAGGTAGCACAGATACGCAGTATTTT
CASRPNGGGSTDTQYF
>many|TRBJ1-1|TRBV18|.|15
TGTGCCAGCTCACCAAGGGCTGGAGGGAACACTGAAGCTTTCTTT
CASSPRAGGNTEAFF
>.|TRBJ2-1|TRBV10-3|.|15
TGTGCCATCAGTGAACCGGGACAAGGAGGGGATGAGCAGTTCTTC
CAISEPGQGGDEQFF
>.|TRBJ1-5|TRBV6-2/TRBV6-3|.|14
TGTGCCAGCCTTCAGACGGGTGGGAATCAGCCCCAGCATTTT
CASLQTGGNQPQHF
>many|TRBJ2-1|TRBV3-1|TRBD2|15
TGTGCCAGCACCAAGGGGACTAGCGGGGCCAATGAGCAGTTCTTC
CASTKGTSGANEQFF
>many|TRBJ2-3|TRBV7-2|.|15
TGTGCCAGCACCCACCCAGCGGGCAGCACAGATACGCAGTATTTT
CASTHPAGSTDTQYF
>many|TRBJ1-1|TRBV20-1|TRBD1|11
TGCAGTGCACCCCAGGGGGGTGAAGCTTTCTTT
CSAPQGGEAFF
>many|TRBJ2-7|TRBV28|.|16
TGTGCCAGCAGTTTTAATCGCTGGGGCCGGTCCTACGAGCAGTACTTC
CASSFNRWGRSYEQYF
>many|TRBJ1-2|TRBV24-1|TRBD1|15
TGTGCCACCAGTGATCGGACAGGGGATAACTATGGCTACACCTTC
CATSDRTGDNYGYTF
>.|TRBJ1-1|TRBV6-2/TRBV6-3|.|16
TGTGCCAGCACCTCCAGTTGGCTGACCTTCCCATCTGAAGCTTTCTTT
CASTSSWLTFPSEAFF
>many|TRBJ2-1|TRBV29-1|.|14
TGCAGCGCCCCAGTCGAGAACTCCTACAATGAGCAGTTCTTC
CSAPVENSYNEQFF
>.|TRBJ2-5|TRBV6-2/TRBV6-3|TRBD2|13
TGTGCCAGCAGTCCTGGGACTAGTGGGTCCCAGTACTTC
CASSPGTSGSQYF
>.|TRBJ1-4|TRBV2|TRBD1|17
TGTGCCAGCAGTGAAGGGGACAGGGTACGGTTTAATGAAAAACTGTTTTTT
CASSEGDRVRFNEKLFF
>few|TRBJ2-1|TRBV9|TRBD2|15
TGTGCCAGCAGCGTAGACGCGGGAGGACTGGATGAGCAGTTCTTC
CASSVDAGGLDEQFF
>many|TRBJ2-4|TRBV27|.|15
TGTGCCAGCAGCTGGACGGGGGTAGCCAAAAACATTCAGTACTTC
CASSWTGVAKNIQYF
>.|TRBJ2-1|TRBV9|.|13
TGTGCCAGCAGCGTAGAAGGGTTGGATGAGCAGTTCTTC
CASSVEGLDEQFF
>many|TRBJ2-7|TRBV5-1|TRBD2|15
TGCGCCAGCAGCGGTAGCGGGAGAGGTCGCTACGAGCAGTACTTC
CASSGSGRGRYEQYF
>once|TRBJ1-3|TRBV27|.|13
TGTGCCAGCGGCGGACCCCCATGGTTCACCATATATTTT
CASGGPPWFTIYF
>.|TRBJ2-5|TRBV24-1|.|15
TGTGCCACCAGTGATCACGGGACGGGACAAGAGACCCAGTACTTC
CATSDHGTGQETQYF
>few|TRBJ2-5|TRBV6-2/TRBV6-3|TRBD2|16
TGTGCCAGCAGTACCCCTCTAGCGGGGGTTGGAGAGACCCAGTACTTC
CASSTPLAGVGETQYF
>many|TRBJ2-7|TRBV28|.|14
TGTGCCAGCAGACGGGCGACTAGGCCTTACGAGCAGTACTTC
CASRRATRPYEQYF
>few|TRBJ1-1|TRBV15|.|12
TGTGCCACCAGCGTCTCGGACACTGAAGCTTTCTTT
CATSVSDTEAFF
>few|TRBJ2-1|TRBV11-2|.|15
TGTGCCAGCAGCCCGACTTATAACTCCTACAATGAGCAGTTCTTC
CASSPTYNSYNEQFF
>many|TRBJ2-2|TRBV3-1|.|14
TGTGCCAGCAGCCTAGTGGCAGATATCGGGGAGCTGTTTTTT
CASSLVADIGELFF